This TCR beta chain was recorded in a study of T cell changes during pregnancy in multiple sclerosis. The repertoire was sequenced with immunoSEQ multiplex PCR; TCRdb's copy has only in-frame clones and lacks some. The sample has 120,000 or so clones, 90% to 95% seen once. In germline, CDR1 is SGDLS, CDR2 YYNGEE. The CDR3 has 14 amino acids. The V gene end was trimmed by 4 bases and the J gene end by 5 bases; junction bases not matched to a gene: 7. The clonotype originates from a female donor with multiple sclerosis, enrolled in a pregnancy study. The material was peripheral blood, obtained before pregnancy. V is TRBV9 and J is TRBJ1-1; the match to TRBD1 covers 8 bases. CDR3 sequence reads: CASSPNRGGTEAFF. CDR3 nucleotides: TGTGCCAGCAGCCCAAACAGGGGGGGGACTGAAGCTTTCTTT.